The clone carrying this T cell receptor beta chain came up once. The antigen is not known. It may be a read error: a sequence one base away is much more abundant. This entry comes from a study of molecular identifiers for immune sequencing clone quantification. CDR1 is MNHEY and CDR2 is SVGEGT in the germline V gene. The CDR3 extends over 15 amino acids. One entry per CDR3 protein results from TCRdb running MiXCR on the PCR reads. The sample consists of around 320,000 distinct CDR3 sequences, about 22% of them appearing once. Study-level points and caveats: Highly expanded clones may be undercounted when identical TCR molecules share barcodes.

The receptor was derived from a human donor in good health. Some libraries in this study had Jurkat cell RNA spiked in. Sequencing used naive CD8+ T cells from blood, with Jurkat cell RNA spiked in. Sample subset: FACS-sorted CD8+CD4-CCR7+CD45RA+ naive T cells. V is TRBV6-2 or TRBV6-3 and J is TRBJ1-5; D is unresolved. CDR3 sequence: CASSYGGGGNQPEHF. DNA of the CDR3: TGTGCCAGCAGTTACGGCGGTGGTGGCAATCAGCCCGAGCATTTT.